These 18 T cell receptor beta chains came from one sample sequenced in a study of T-cell memory formation after mild COVID-19. A single record per CDR3 protein comes from TCRdb applying MiXCR to the 5' RACE reads. The data contain about 260,000 distinct CDR3 sequences, approximately 16% of them singletons. The specimen sequenced was PBMCs or a T cell subset sorted from them (not recorded which). These receptors came from a young man who had mild COVID-19 (a few samples of this study predate the infection). Cell type and time point are not known.

This chain connects TRBV5-6 to TRBJ2-1; 7 nucleotides match TRBD2. This CDR3 region has 16 residues. J gave up 9 bases and V 3 bases, and 15 bases lay outside the gene matches. Per the germline V gene, CDR1 is SGHDT and CDR2 is YYEEEE. The CDR3: CASSYSGGGGLGEQFF. As DNA, the CDR3 is TGTGCCAGCAGCTACTCAGGCGGGGGTGGTCTGGGTGAGCAGTTCTTC.

The rearrangement uses TRBV10-2 and TRBJ2-2, with a weak D call TRBD2 (6 bases). CDR3 size: 16 residues. V dropped 1 base and J dropped 2 bases, with 11 bases sitting between them. Germline V gives CDR1 WSHSY, CDR2 SAAADI. The CDR3: CASSEWLASNTGELFF. The CDR3 DNA sequence: TGCGCCAGCAGTGAGTGGCTAGCGAGCAACACCGGGGAGCTGTTTTTT.

The chain is built from TRBV4-2 and TRBJ2-2; D gene uncertain. Per the germline V gene, CDR1 is LGHNA and CDR2 is YNFKEQ. The CDR3 is 14 residues long. Trimming shortened V by 3 bases and J by 1 base, and 6 bases separated the two germline ends. Written as DNA, the CDR3 is TGTGCCAGCAGCCAGGTGGGGAACACCGGGGAGCTGTTTTTT. Amino acids: CASSQVGNTGELFF.

The rearrangement links TRBV7-3 to TRBJ2-3, with 10 bases that match TRBD2. After removal of 2 bases from V and 5 bases from J, the junction contained 10 bases not matched to a gene. The CDR3 contains 17 residues. CDR1 and CDR2 (germline): SGHTA, FQGTGA. The CDR3 DNA is TGTGCCAGCAGCTTAGGGGAAAGCGGGGGGGCCGGAGATACGCAGTATTTT. As protein: CASSLGESGGAGDTQYF.

This clonotype was seen many times. This rearrangement joins TRBV7-2 to TRBJ2-5, with 8 nucleotides matching TRBD2. This CDR3 comprises 16 residues. Germline CDR1 reads SGHTA; CDR2 reads FQGNSA. Unmatched junction bases numbered 11, after V lost 5 bases and J lost 3 bases. The CDR3 spells CASSPPPLRGEETQYF. The CDR3 coding sequence is TGTGCCAGCAGCCCACCGCCATTGCGGGGGGAAGAGACCCAGTACTTC.

This clonotype was detected many times. The gene calls are TRBV5-1 and TRBJ2-2; D unclear. V shed 7 bases and J shed 4 bases, with 20 bases lying between them. The CDR3 is 16 amino acids. Germline CDR1 reads SGHRS; CDR2 reads YFSETQ. The CDR3 DNA sequence: TGCGCCAGCGCGGATCCTATCCTGGCGGCCACCGGGGAGCTGTTTTTT. It yields the protein CASADPILAATGELFF.

This clonotype was seen a handful of times. This sequence joins TRBV21-1 and TRBJ2-7; the D call TRBD1 from the table was never checked on the DNA. TRBV21-1 is a listed pseudogene. This CDR3 comprises 14 residues. CDR3 sequence: CASSKEARGDEQYV. In DNA form, the CDR3 reads TGTGCCAGCAGCAAAGAAGCACGAGGGGACGAGCAGTACGTC.

This rearrangement joins TRBV6-1 to TRBJ2-4, with no clear D. CDR3 length equals 12 residues. V was trimmed by 6 bases and J by 12 bases, leaving 15 bases between them. The V gene's germline CDR1 is MNHNS and CDR2 SASEGT. The CDR3 loop reads CASSGPGPGQYF. CDR3 sequence (DNA): TGTGCCAGCAGCGGCCCGGGCCCGGGTCAGTACTTC.

The genes are TRBV7-2 and TRBJ2-5, with a possible D match to TRBD2 (5 bases). Germline V gene data show CDR1 as SGHTA and CDR2 as FQGNSA. CDR3 length: 15 residues. V lost 2 bases, J lost 5 bases, and 15 bases lay in between. The CDR3 region is CASSLRGMGGETQYF. Here the CDR3 DNA reads TGTGCCAGCAGCTTACGGGGAATGGGTGGTGAGACCCAGTACTTC.

The sample holds many counts of this clonotype. The CDR3 is CASSYEGGTPGTQYF. The CDR3 coding sequence is TGTGCCAGCAGTTACGAAGGGGGAACCCCAGGGACGCAGTATTTT. The J gene is TRBJ2-3, the V gene TRBV6-2 or TRBV6-3; weak D call: TRBD1 (6 bases). Germline V gene lookup returns CDR1 MNHEY and CDR2 SVGEGT. V was cut by 2 bases and J by 9 bases, with 18 bases left in between. The CDR3 is made up of 15 amino acids.

The chain recombines TRBV11-2 with TRBJ2-5; D possibly matches TRBD1 or TRBD2 (5 bases each). Trimming stripped 8 bases from V and 2 bases from J, with 9 bases between. CDR1 is SGHAT and CDR2 is FQNNGV in the germline V gene. The CDR3 runs 12 residues. The CDR3 spells CASRGPQETQYF. CDR3 coding DNA: TGTGCCAGCCGGGGCCCACAAGAGACCCAGTACTTC.

This clonotype was detected only a few times. The V and J genes are TRBV12-3 or TRBV12-4 and TRBJ1-1; D possibly corresponds to TRBD1 (5 bases). V lost 4 bases, J lost 3 bases, and 9 bases lay in between. This CDR3 contains 13 residues. This chain's CDR3 is CASSSRVDTEAFF. In nucleotides, the CDR3 is TGTGCCAGCAGTTCCAGGGTGGACACTGAAGCTTTCTTT.

The chain links TRBV6-4 to TRBJ2-7; the D gene could be TRBD1 or TRBD2 (5 bases each). Looked up from germline, CDR1 is MRHNA and CDR2 is SNTAGT. The CDR3 sequence is 14 residues long. The V end lost 8 bases, the J end lost 5 bases, and 19 bases lay between the germline ends. The CDR3 loop is CASPTRERKDEQYV. CDR3 coding DNA: TGTGCCAGCCCGACCAGGGAGAGAAAGGACGAGCAGTACGTC.

This clonotype was seen more than once but under ten times. V usage is TRBV4-2 and J usage is TRBJ2-5; TRBD1 might be the D (7 bases). This CDR3 is 15 amino acids long. V shed 1 base and J shed 5 bases, with 14 bases lying between them. Germline assignment: CDR1 LGHNA and CDR2 YNFKEQ. CDR3 loop: CASSQGGTVGETQYF. Written as DNA, the CDR3 is TGTGCCAGCAGCCAAGGCGGGACAGTCGGGGAGACCCAGTACTTC.

This clonotype was seen only a few times. The chain has TRBV20-1 and TRBJ2-7; TRBD1 matches at 11 bases. The germline gives CDR1 DFQATT, CDR2 SNEGSKA (reference sequence). This CDR3 contains 13 residues. The junction had 5 bases not matched to a gene; V was cut back by 6 bases and J by 4 bases. The CDR3 DNA sequence: TGCAGTGCCAGGACAGGGGGCCAGTACGAGCAGTACTTC. Translated, it gives CSARTGGQYEQYF.

The V call is TRBV15, the J call TRBJ2-7, with D unresolved. The CDR3 consists of 12 residues. V lost 3 bases to trimming and J lost 1 base, with 4 bases between them. Germline values: CDR1 LNHNV, CDR2 YYDKDF (reference sequence). The CDR3 DNA sequence: TGTGCCACCAGCAGTTTATCCTACGAGCAGTACTTC. Amino acids: CATSSLSYEQYF.

The J gene is TRBJ1-2, the V gene TRBV20-1, with 7 bases fitting TRBD1. In germline, CDR1 is DFQATT, CDR2 SNEGSKA (reference sequence). The CDR3 loop spans 13 amino acids. The V gene end was trimmed by 5 bases and the J gene end by 8 bases; junction bases not matched to a gene: 11. The CDR3 is CSAVGQYEKGYTF. CDR3 DNA sequence: TGCAGTGCTGTGGGACAGTATGAGAAGGGCTACACCTTC.

The chain uses TRBV7-9 and TRBJ2-1; no reliable D call. The CDR3 length is 14 residues. Germline assignment: CDR1 SEHNR and CDR2 FQNEAQ (reference sequence). Trimming cost V 1 base and J 8 bases, with 12 bases left between them. The CDR3 DNA reads TGTGCCAGCAGCTTAGATGTAGGGTCCGATGAGCAGTTCTTC. Translated: CASSLDVGSDEQFF.